The 17 T cell receptor beta chains reported below all come from one sample, sequenced in a study of somatic mutations in cytotoxic T cells in rheumatoid arthritis. Sequencing used immunoSEQ multiplex PCR; TCRdb keeps in-frame clones, though not all of them. There are 8,000 to 10,000 clones in the sample; nearly 80% occur only once, and 4% to 6% lies in the top ten. The sample comprised CD8+ T cells sorted from blood. The receptors originated from an adult with rheumatoid arthritis.

The chain joins TRBV5-6 to TRBJ2-7; the match to TRBD2 covers 7 bases. Losses at the gene ends were 0 bases for V and 2 bases for J; bases not matched to a gene: 8. This CDR3 contains 16 residues. Per germline, CDR1 SGHDT and CDR2 YYEEEE. The CDR3 region is CASSLAVRDYPYEQYF. DNA of the CDR3: TGTGCCAGCAGCTTGGCTGTCAGGGACTACCCCTACGAGCAGTACTTC.

The genes are TRBV5-4 and TRBJ2-1; D unresolved. CDR1 and CDR2 (germline): SGHNT, YYREEE (reference sequence). Between the trimmed V and J ends, which lost 4 bases and 0 bases, there was a span of 5 bases. This CDR3 spans 13 amino acids. CDR3 amino acids: CASSQSSYNEQFF. CDR3 nucleotides: TGTGCCAGCAGCCAAAGCTCCTACAATGAGCAGTTCTTC.

The chain combines TRBV28 with TRBJ1-3, with D uncertain. Germline values: CDR1 MDHEN, CDR2 SYDVKM. This CDR3 has 15 residues. V was shortened by 6 bases and J by 0 bases, with 12 bases between the two germline ends. DNA for the CDR3: TGTGCCAGCAGCCCTACAAGCCACTCTGGAAACACCATATATTTT. Translated, it gives CASSPTSHSGNTIYF.

The J gene is TRBJ2-7, the V gene TRBV6-1; TRBD1 matches at 10 bases. In germline, CDR1 is MNHNS, CDR2 SASEGT. This CDR3 contains 17 residues. V shed 2 bases, J shed 3 bases, and the junction held 10 bases outside the gene matches. Here the CDR3 DNA reads TGTGCCAGCAGTGAAAACCCCACCGGGACAGGGGACTACGAGCAGTACTTC. It yields the protein CASSENPTGTGDYEQYF.

V gene TRBV27 combines with J gene TRBJ2-1, with 7 bases aligning to TRBD1. The V gene end was trimmed by 6 bases and the J gene end by 4 bases; junction bases not matched to a gene: 9. This CDR3 spans 15 amino acids. Germline CDR1 is MNHEY and CDR2 is SMNVEV (reference sequence). CDR3 amino acids: CASRVTGFGYNEQFF. CDR3 nucleotides: TGTGCCAGCAGGGTGACAGGGTTTGGTTACAATGAGCAGTTCTTC.

The CDR3 is CASNRDRVAYNEQFF. CDR3 DNA sequence: TGTGCCAGCAATAGGGACAGGGTCGCCTACAATGAGCAGTTCTTC. The rearrangement uses TRBV28 and TRBJ2-1; TRBD1 agrees at 9 bases. The germline V gene encodes CDR1 MDHEN and CDR2 SYDVKM. V was pared by 7 bases and J by 2 bases, with 6 bases of the junction left unmatched. The CDR3 is 15 amino acids. Looking up the rest from reference TRBV28 and TRBJ2-1 gives the full variable domain: DVKVTQSSRYLVKRTGEKVFLECVQDMDHENMFWYRQDPGLGLRLIYFSYDVKMKEKGDIPEGYSVSREKKERFSLILESASTNQTSMYLCASNRDRVAYNEQFFGPGTRLTVL.

V is TRBV11-2 and J is TRBJ1-1, with D tentatively TRBD1 (5 bases). Germline V CDR1 and CDR2: SGHAT, FQNNGV. CDR3 length equals 14 residues. The V and J ends lost 1 base and 4 bases respectively, with 10 bases between them. The CDR3 loop is CASSLVEDSTEAFF. CDR3 coding DNA: TGTGCCAGCAGCTTAGTGGAAGACAGCACTGAAGCTTTCTTT.

The rearrangement links TRBV11-1 to TRBJ2-5, with TRBD2 matching 9 bases. From germline, CDR1 is SGHAT and CDR2 FQDESV (reference sequence). Trimming cost V 5 bases and J 2 bases; bases outside gene matches: 6. The CDR3 is 15 residues long. The CDR3 coding sequence is TGTGCCAGCAGCACCTGGACTAGCGCTCAAGAGACCCAGTACTTC. Encoded protein: CASSTWTSAQETQYF.

The sample holds a few counts of this clone. The genes are TRBV7-9 and TRBJ2-2; D remains unclear. V dropped 7 bases and J dropped 4 bases, with 16 bases sitting between them. The germline CDR1 and CDR2 sequences are SEHNR and FQNEAQ (reference sequence). CDR3 size: 15 residues. The CDR3 reads CASTPPQFPTGELFF. The CDR3 region has the DNA TGTGCCAGCACCCCCCCCCAGTTCCCCACCGGGGAGCTGTTTTTT. Together with reference TRBV7-9 and TRBJ2-2, the CDR3 gives the full variable domain: DTGVSQNPRHKITKRGQNVTFRCDPISEHNRLYWYRQTLGQGPEFLTYFQNEAQLEKSRLLSDRFSAERPKGSFSTLEIQRTEQGDSAMYLCASTPPQFPTGELFFGEGSRLTVL.

The chain has TRBV29-1 and TRBJ1-4; possibly TRBD1 for D (6 bases). Trimming took off 3 bases at V and 7 bases at J, with 15 bases between the two ends. Germline V gives CDR1 SQVTM, CDR2 ANQGSEA. This CDR3 comprises 14 residues. In nucleotides, the CDR3 is TGCAGCGTTGATTTAGGCAGGGGAGGTGAAAAACTGTTTTTT. Amino acid sequence: CSVDLGRGGEKLFF.

The chain uses TRBV13 and TRBJ1-1, with 9 positions matching TRBD1. The CDR3 consists of 16 residues. The J segment lost 4 bases and the V segment lost 0 bases, leaving 6 bases of the junction unmatched. CDR1 is PRHDT and CDR2 is FYEKMQ in the germline V gene (reference sequence). CDR3 sequence reads: CASSLGDRGLSTEAFF. DNA of the CDR3: TGTGCCAGCAGCTTAGGGGACAGGGGTTTGAGCACTGAAGCTTTCTTT.

This chain connects TRBV27 to TRBJ2-2; 7 positions agree with TRBD1. The CDR3 consists of 15 residues. The V gene's germline CDR1 is MNHEY and CDR2 SMNVEV (reference sequence). Germline trimming cut 2 bases from V and 6 bases from J; bases unmatched to any gene: 6. CDR3 residues: CASSLERGLAGELFF. The CDR3 nucleotides are TGTGCCAGCAGTTTAGAGAGGGGGCTAGCCGGGGAGCTGTTTTTT.

This chain connects TRBV4-1 to TRBJ2-2; a weak D match, TRBD2 (6 bases). Germline CDR1 and CDR2: MGHRA and YSYEKL. The CDR3 runs to 13 residues. Deletions cut 3 bases from V and 5 bases from J, with 7 bases between. The CDR3 region has the DNA TGCGCCAGCAGCCAGGGGGGTACCGGGGAGCTGTTTTTT. It translates to CASSQGGTGELFF.

The chain has TRBV4-1 and TRBJ1-5; D gene ambiguous. This CDR3 is 15 amino acids long. The V and J ends lost 7 bases and 4 bases respectively, with 17 bases between them. Germline V gene data show CDR1 as MGHRA and CDR2 as YSYEKL. Here the CDR3 reads CASTPGYGLNQPQHF. The DNA of the CDR3 is TGCGCCAGCACGCCGGGGTACGGGTTGAATCAGCCCCAGCATTTT.

The chain links TRBV6-1 to TRBJ2-5, with D perhaps matching TRBD2 (5 bases). V was cut by 1 base and J by 2 bases, with 14 bases left in between. This CDR3 comprises 16 residues. CDR1 MNHNS and CDR2 SASEGT come from the germline V gene. The CDR3 sequence: CASSEGVGEGQETQYF. In DNA form, the CDR3 reads TGTGCCAGCAGTGAAGGTGTGGGCGAGGGTCAAGAGACCCAGTACTTC.

The rearrangement links TRBV19 to TRBJ2-5; D is uncertain. V lost 5 bases and J 1 base, leaving 8 bases between the germline ends. The CDR3 is made up of 13 amino acids. CDR1 is LNHDA and CDR2 is SQIVND in the germline V gene (reference sequence). The CDR3: CASSPRPQETQYF. The CDR3, as DNA: TGTGCCAGTAGTCCGCGCCCCCAAGAGACCCAGTACTTC. The full variable domain, its missing parts supplied by reference TRBV19 and TRBJ2-5, is DGGITQSPKYLFRKEGQNVTLSCEQNLNHDAMYWYRQDPGQGLRLIYYSQIVNDFQKGDIAEGYSVSREKKESFPLTVTSAQKNPTAFYLCASSPRPQETQYFGPGTRLLVL.

The chain links TRBV12-5 to TRBJ2-7; 14 bases match TRBD2. The CDR3 extends over 22 amino acids. The germline CDR1 and CDR2 sequences are LGHNT and FRNRAP. V dropped 5 bases and J dropped 4; count of bases not matched to a gene: 25. Here the CDR3 reads CASGPGPLGLAGVVWSYYEQYF. CDR3 nucleotide sequence: TGTGCTAGTGGTCCGGGACCGTTGGGACTAGCGGGAGTTGTATGGAGTTATTACGAGCAGTACTTC.